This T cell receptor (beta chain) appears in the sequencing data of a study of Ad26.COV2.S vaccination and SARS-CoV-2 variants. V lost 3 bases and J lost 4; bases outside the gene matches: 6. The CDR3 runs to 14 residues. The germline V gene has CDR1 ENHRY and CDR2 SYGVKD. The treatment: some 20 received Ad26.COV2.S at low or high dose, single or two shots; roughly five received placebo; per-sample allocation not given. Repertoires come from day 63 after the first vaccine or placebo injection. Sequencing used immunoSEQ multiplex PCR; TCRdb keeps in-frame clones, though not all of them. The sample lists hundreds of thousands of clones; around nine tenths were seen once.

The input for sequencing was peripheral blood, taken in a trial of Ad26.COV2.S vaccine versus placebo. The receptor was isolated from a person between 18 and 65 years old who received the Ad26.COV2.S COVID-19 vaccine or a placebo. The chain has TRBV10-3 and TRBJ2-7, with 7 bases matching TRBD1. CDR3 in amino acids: CAISDGTDDYEQYF. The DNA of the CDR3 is TGTGCCATCAGTGACGGGACAGATGATTACGAGCAGTACTTC.